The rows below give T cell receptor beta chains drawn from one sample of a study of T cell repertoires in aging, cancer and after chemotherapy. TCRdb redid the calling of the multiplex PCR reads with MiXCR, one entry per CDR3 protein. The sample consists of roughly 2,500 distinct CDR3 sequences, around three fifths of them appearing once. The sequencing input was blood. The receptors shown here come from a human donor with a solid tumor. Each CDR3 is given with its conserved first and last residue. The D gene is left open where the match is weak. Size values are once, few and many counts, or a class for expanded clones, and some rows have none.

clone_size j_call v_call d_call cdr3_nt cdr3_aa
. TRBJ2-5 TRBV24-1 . TGTGCCACCAGTGACCCGGACAGCCCGCTAGAGACCCAGTACTTC CATSDPDSPLETQYF
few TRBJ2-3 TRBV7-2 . TGTGCCAGCAGCTCCGGACACGGCACAGATACGCAGTATTTT CASSSGHGTDTQYF
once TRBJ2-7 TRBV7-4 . TGTGCTAGTGGTTTGCTACAGACAGGAAGGGGGTACGAGCAGTACTTC CASGLLQTGRGYEQYF
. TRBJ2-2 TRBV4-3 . TGCGCCAGCAGCCAAGACCACTGGAACACCGGGGAGCTGTTTTTT CASSQDHWNTGELFF
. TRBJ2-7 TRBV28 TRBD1 TGTGCCAGCAGTTTGGGGACAGGGGAATTCTACGAGCAGTACTTC CASSLGTGEFYEQYF
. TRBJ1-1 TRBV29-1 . TGCAGCGTGAACACTGAAGCTTTCTTT CSVNTEAFF
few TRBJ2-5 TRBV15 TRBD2 TGTGCCACCAGCGGGAGGGGTCAAGAGACCCAGTACTTC CATSGRGQETQYF
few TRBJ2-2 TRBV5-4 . TGTGCCAGCAGCAATACCGGGGAGCTGTTTTTT CASSNTGELFF
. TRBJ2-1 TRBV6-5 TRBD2 TGTGCCAGCAGTTACTGGAGCGGGAGGTACAATGAGCAGTTCTTC CASSYWSGRYNEQFF
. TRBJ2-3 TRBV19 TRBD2 TGTGCCAGTAGTATGGGTGCGGGAGGAAGAGATACGCAGTATTTT CASSMGAGGRDTQYF
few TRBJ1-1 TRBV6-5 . TGTGCCAGCAGTTACGGGGTACTGAACACTGAAGCTTTCTTT CASSYGVLNTEAFF
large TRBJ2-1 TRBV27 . TGTGCCAGCGTGATAAGTGCCGGAGGATACAATGAGCAGTTCTTC CASVISAGGYNEQFF
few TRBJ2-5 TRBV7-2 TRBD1 TGTGCCAGCAGCCCGGGGCCAGGGGGCTGGGAGACCCAGTACTTC CASSPGPGGWETQYF
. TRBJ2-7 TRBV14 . TGTGCCAGCAGCCAAGCCCCCATTTTTGGGCAGTACTTC CASSQAPIFGQYF
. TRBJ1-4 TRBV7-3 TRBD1 TGTGCCAGCAGCCCCGGACAGGGGTTAACTAATGAAAAACTGTTTTTT CASSPGQGLTNEKLFF
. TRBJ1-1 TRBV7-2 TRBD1 TGTGCCAGCAGCTTAGTAGGGACAGAGGCTGAAGCTTTCTTT CASSLVGTEAEAFF
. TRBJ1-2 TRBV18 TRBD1 TGTGCCAGCTCACCTCTCGCCCCCGGGACAGGAACTAACTATGGCTACACCTTC CASSPLAPGTGTNYGYTF
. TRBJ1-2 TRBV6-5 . TGTGCCAGCAGTTACTCGATGGAAGGGTTTGGCTACACCTTC CASSYSMEGFGYTF
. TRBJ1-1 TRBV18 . TGTGCCAGCTCATTCGGGACGGGGAACACTGAAGCTTTCTTT CASSFGTGNTEAFF
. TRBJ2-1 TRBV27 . TGTGCCAGCAGGTCCCGGGACATGGGCCGAGGGCAGTTCTTC CASRSRDMGRGQFF
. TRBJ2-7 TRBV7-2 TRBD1 TGTGCCAGCAGCTTGGGGGACAGGCGAACCTACGAGCAGTACTTC CASSLGDRRTYEQYF
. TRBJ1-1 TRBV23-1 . TGCTGGACGGAGAACACTGAAGCTTTCTTT CWTENTEAFF
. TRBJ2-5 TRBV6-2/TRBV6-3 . TGTGCCAGCAGTTCAGCGGAGCAAGAGACCCAGTACTTC CASSSAEQETQYF
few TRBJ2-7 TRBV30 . TGTGCCTGGAGTGTCAGCGATCCCTACGAGCAGTACTTC CAWSVSDPYEQYF
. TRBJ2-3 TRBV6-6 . TGTGCCAGCAGTCCTGGAGATACGCAGTATTTT CASSPGDTQYF
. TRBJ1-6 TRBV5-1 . TGTGCCAGCAGCTTGGAGGGATTCTATAATTCACCCCTCCACTTT CASSLEGFYNSPLHF
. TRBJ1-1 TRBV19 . TGTGCCAGTAGTATAGATCCGTTGCTCCGGACTGAAGCTTTCTTT CASSIDPLLRTEAFF
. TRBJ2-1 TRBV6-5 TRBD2 TGTGCCAGCAGTCCCGAGGGACTAGCGGGATTCGGAAGCTCCTACAATGAGCAGTTCTTC CASSPEGLAGFGSSYNEQFF
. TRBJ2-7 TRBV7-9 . TGTGCCAGCAGTGACTCGGGGGACTCCTACGAGCAGTACTTC CASSDSGDSYEQYF
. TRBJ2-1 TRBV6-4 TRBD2 TGTGCCAGCAGGAGGGATAGCGGGGGGGCCAATGAGCAGTTCTTC CASRRDSGGANEQFF
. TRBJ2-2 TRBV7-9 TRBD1 TGTGCCAGAGGGACAGGAGCGAACACCGGGGAGCTGTTTTTT CARGTGANTGELFF
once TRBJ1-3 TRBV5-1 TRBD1 TGCGCCAGCAGCCAGACAGGGACCAACTCTGGAAACACCATATATTTT CASSQTGTNSGNTIYF
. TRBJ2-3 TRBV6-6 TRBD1 TGTGCCAGCACCTCAACCACGACAGGGGGGGAAGATACGCAGTATTTT CASTSTTTGGEDTQYF
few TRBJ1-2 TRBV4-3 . TGCGCCAGCAGCAAGGGAATCGTCTATGGCTACACCTTC CASSKGIVYGYTF
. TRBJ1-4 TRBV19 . TGTGCCAGTAGTAGGTCGTGGGAGGATAATGAAAAACTGTTTTTT CASSRSWEDNEKLFF
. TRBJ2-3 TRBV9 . TGTGCCAGCAGCGCCGACAGTACTGGTACGCAGTATTTT CASSADSTGTQYF
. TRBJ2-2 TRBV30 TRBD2 TGTGCCTGGAGTATCCCGACTAGCGGGATGGACGGGGAGCTGTTTTTT CAWSIPTSGMDGELFF
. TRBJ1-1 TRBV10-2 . TGCGCCAGCAGTGAGACGGGTACCAACACTGAAGCTTTCTTT CASSETGTNTEAFF
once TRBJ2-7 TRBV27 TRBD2 TGTGCCAGCAGTTTGAGAGGAGCGGGAGCCTACGAGCAGTACTTC CASSLRGAGAYEQYF
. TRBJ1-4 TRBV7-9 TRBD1 TGTGCCAGCAGCTTAGCAGGGACAGGGTATGAAAAACTGTTTTTT CASSLAGTGYEKLFF
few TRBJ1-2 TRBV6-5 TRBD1 TGTGCCAGCAGTAGATCTCGACAGGGGGGGAGTTTGGGCTACACCTTC CASSRSRQGGSLGYTF
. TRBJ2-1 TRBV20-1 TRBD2 TGCAGTGGGCCGACTTTAGCGGGATTAGGCAATGAGCAGTTCTTC CSGPTLAGLGNEQFF
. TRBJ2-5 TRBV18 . TGTGCCAGCTCACCACAGGACTTCGCGACCCAGTACTTC CASSPQDFATQYF